The source of this T cell receptor (beta chain) is a study of post-analysis software for immune sequencing data. Study-level points and caveats: There were five or six TRBV segments more frequent in patients than controls, and TRBV5-6, TRBV5-1 and TRBV20-1 were among them.

Researchers reported that TCR beta cDNA libraries carried unique molecular identifiers. MiXCR was run by TCRdb on the PCR reads, yielding one entry per CDR3 protein. Of hundreds of thousands of distinct CDR3 sequences listed, around 60% are singletons. In the case of this clonotype: Its antigen is as yet unknown.

This CDR3 region has 14 residues. J was trimmed by 4 bases and V by 6 bases; bases with no gene match: 9. The V gene's germline CDR1 is DFQATT and CDR2 SNEGSKA (reference sequence). V is TRBV20-1 and J is TRBJ2-3; the match to TRBD1 covers 8 bases. The origin of this receptor is a girl aged 2-15 years with multiple sclerosis. The sequenced sample consisted of blood. The CDR3 region has the DNA TGCAGTGCCGCTAGGACAGGGTCAGCAGATACGCAGTATTTT. Its protein product is CSAARTGSADTQYF.